The clone carrying this T cell receptor beta chain has a count of ten or more. Its cognate antigen is unknown. This entry is derived from a study of regulatory T cells in long-lasting Graves disease. General study points: The sample size was small, and this may have reduced accuracy. Lower TCR diversity characterized persistent Graves' patients relative to newly diagnosed patients.

This CDR3 spans 13 amino acids. Germline CDR1 and CDR2: ENHRY and SYGVKD. Between the trimmed V and J ends, which lost 7 bases and 2 bases, there was a span of 12 bases. iRepertoire HTBI primers and Arm-PCR of CDR3 regions built TCR beta libraries. TCRdb re-derived calls from the multiplex PCR reads in MiXCR, one entry per CDR3 protein. The sample has approximately 440,000 distinct CDR3 sequences; 16% are singletons. Time point of the sample: newly diagnosed GD, antithyroid drugs for less than 3 months. Isolated PBMC RNA provided the starting material for the TCR library. American Thyroid Association guidelines defined Graves' disease diagnosis. These data also featured in a second study, about T cells in Graves' hyperthyroidism and ophthalmopathy. That work contributes: The TCR CDR3 was amplified in a first-round RT-PCR using the HTBI primer set.

The clonotype originates from a man aged 40-50 years with Graves disease. Sequencing used peripheral blood mononuclear cells (PBMCs), obtained at new diagnosis, from a patient treated with antithyroid drugs. This chain connects TRBV10-3 to TRBJ2-7; D gene unclear. The CDR3 sequence: CAIKGLGTYEQYF. The CDR3 DNA reads TGTGCCATCAAGGGCCTGGGGACCTACGAGCAGTACTTC.